This T cell receptor beta chain was obtained from a study of T cells in Graves' hyperthyroidism and ophthalmopathy. Diagnostic decisions used clinical symptoms, serum thyroxine and TRAb, thyroid ultrasound and orbital computed tomography. CDR3 length: 11 amino acids. V gave up 4 bases and J gave up 9 bases, with 7 bases separating them. Germline lookup yields CDR1 SNHLY and CDR2 FYNNEI. Amplified TCR beta CDR3 regions came from RNA transcripts. When the TCR CDR3 underwent first-round RT-PCR, the HTBI primer set was used. TCRdb re-called the multiplex PCR reads with MiXCR, one entry per CDR3 protein. The sample includes about 270,000 distinct CDR3 sequences, 20% to 25% of them seen just once. Study observations and caveats: In blood, most of the thyroid clonotypes expanded above 0.001 were also present. Model predictions of ophthalmopathy came a median roughly 6.4 months before onset. Researchers report that a 13 V-J model separated ophthalmopathy from stable hyperthyroidism.

Comments on this clonotype: The antigen is unknown.

The source material was blood. This receptor was obtained from a man under 40 with Graves' ophthalmopathy. The J gene is TRBJ2-1, the V gene TRBV2, with unresolved D. CDR3 protein: CASSAESEQFF. Written as DNA, the CDR3 is TGTGCCAGCAGTGCGGAGAGTGAGCAGTTCTTC.